These T cell receptor beta chains were read from a single sample in a study of a mutant IDH1 vaccine in newly diagnosed glioma. These receptors have no identified antigens. Repertoires were generated with immunoSEQ multiplex PCR, while TCRdb's copy carries only in-frame clones and drops some. Here the sample spans more than 25,000 clones, 85% to 90% being singletons. Sequenced material: PBMCs, taken from a glioma patient whose treatment included an IDH1 peptide vaccine. The origin of the receptors is a man in his forties with glioma. Both conserved end residues are part of each CDR3. D genes are given only for firm matches. Clone size is stated in some rows and not others, as once, few, many or a class when expanded.

D gene,J gene,clone size,V gene,CDR3 DNA,CDR3 protein
-,TRBJ2-3,-,TRBV15,TGTGCCACCAGCAGAGAACAACCTCTAGATACGCAGTATTTT,CATSREQPLDTQYF
-,TRBJ1-2,-,TRBV2,TGTGCCAGCCACATTTTTCAGGACTATGGCTACACCTTC,CASHIFQDYGYTF
-,TRBJ2-1,-,TRBV15,TGTGCCACCAGCGGCGGCTCCTACAATGAGCAGTTCTTC,CATSGGSYNEQFF
TRBD1,TRBJ2-7,-,TRBV28,TGTGCCAGCGAAGGACAGGGGAGCTCCTACGAGCAGTACTTC,CASEGQGSSYEQYF
TRBD1,TRBJ2-5,-,TRBV2,TGTGCCAGCAGGGCCTCCAGGGGGCGCCTGGAGACCCAGTACTTC,CASRASRGRLETQYF
TRBD2,TRBJ2-7,few,TRBV5-1,TGCGCCAGCAGCTTGGTACTAGCGGGGGAGCTCCACGAGCAGTACTTC,CASSLVLAGELHEQYF
-,TRBJ2-3,-,TRBV7-9,TGTGCCAGCAGCTTAGGGGGCGTCCGGGCAGATACGCAGTATTTT,CASSLGGVRADTQYF
-,TRBJ1-1,-,TRBV19,TGTGCCAGTAAATTGAACCTGAACACTGAAGCTTTCTTT,CASKLNLNTEAFF
-,TRBJ2-3,-,TRBV5-8,TGTGCCAGCAGCTTGGGGTACACCCGTAGCACAGATACGCAGTATTTT,CASSLGYTRSTDTQYF
-,TRBJ2-5,-,TRBV21-1,TGTGCCAGCACTTCTCCTGAGGAGACCCAGTACTTC,CASTSPEETQYF
TRBD1,TRBJ1-3,-,TRBV5-6,TGTGCCAGCAGCTCCCGACAGGGGCAGCGCGGAAACACCATATATTTT,CASSSRQGQRGNTIYF
-,TRBJ1-1,-,TRBV11-2,TGTGCCAGCAGCCCCTCCCTCCGGGTGGACACTGAAGCTTTCTTT,CASSPSLRVDTEAFF
-,TRBJ2-2,once,TRBV6-4,TGTGCCAGCAGTCCGAACACCGGGGAGCTGTTTTTT,CASSPNTGELFF
TRBD2,TRBJ2-5,-,TRBV5-8,TGTGCCAGCAGCCCTGGGACTAGCGGGAGGAGAGAGACCCAGTACTTC,CASSPGTSGRRETQYF
TRBD2,TRBJ2-7,-,TRBV11-2,TGTGCCAGCAGCTCGGGACTAGCGGGAGGGCCCAATGATTACGAGCAGTACTTC,CASSSGLAGGPNDYEQYF
-,TRBJ2-5,-,TRBV6-1,TGTGCCAGCAGTGAAATCCTGACCTTTATGTGGGAGACCCAGTACTTC,CASSEILTFMWETQYF
-,TRBJ1-5,-,TRBV19,TGTGCCAGTAGGGAGGGAGCCAATCAGCCCCAGCATTTT,CASREGANQPQHF
-,TRBJ1-5,-,TRBV9,TGTGCCAGCAGCGTAGCCGCGGGACCGAATCAGCCCCAGCATTTT,CASSVAAGPNQPQHF
-,TRBJ1-4,-,TRBV30,TGTGCCTGGAGTCCAAGAAACGAAAAACTGTTTTTT,CAWSPRNEKLFF
TRBD2,TRBJ2-3,-,TRBV11-2,TGTGCCAGCAGAAGCAGCGGGGGGGTGACTAGCACAGATACGCAGTATTTT,CASRSSGGVTSTDTQYF
TRBD2,TRBJ2-5,-,TRBV19,TGTGCCAGTAGTGATCGAGCGGGGCACCAAGAGACCCAGTACTTC,CASSDRAGHQETQYF
-,TRBJ1-2,-,TRBV10-3,TGTGCCATCAGTGAGTCGACGACAAACTATGGCTACACCTTC,CAISESTTNYGYTF
TRBD1,TRBJ1-4,-,TRBV4-2,TGTGCCAGCAGCGCCGCCAGGGGGCGGGGTGAAAAACTGTTTTTT,CASSAARGRGEKLFF
-,TRBJ1-1,-,TRBV7-9,TGTGCCAGCAGCACCATACCCGGGACTGGGCATAAGGGCACTGAAGCTTTCTTT,CASSTIPGTGHKGTEAFF
-,TRBJ2-3,once,TRBV19,TGTGCCAGTAGTATGGGATCCGACTTATACACAGATACGCAGTATTTT,CASSMGSDLYTDTQYF
-,TRBJ2-2,-,TRBV7-9,TGTGCCAGCAGCGAGCTACCAGGGAGTGGCGGGGAGCTGTTTTTT,CASSELPGSGGELFF
TRBD1,TRBJ2-2,-,TRBV7-9,TGTGCCAGCAGCTTCTTCAGGGGGCAAGGGGAGCTGTTTTTT,CASSFFRGQGELFF
TRBD1,TRBJ1-3,-,TRBV6-6,TGTGCCAGCATCCCCGGGACAGCTGGAAACACCATATATTTT,CASIPGTAGNTIYF
TRBD1,TRBJ2-2,-,TRBV7-2,TGTGCCAGCAGCCTCCCCAGACAGGGCTTCACCGGGGAGCTGTTTTTT,CASSLPRQGFTGELFF
TRBD2,TRBJ2-3,-,TRBV4-3,TGCGCCAGCAGCCAGGACTCTAGCGGGAGCAAGCATAGGCAGTATTTT,CASSQDSSGSKHRQYF
TRBD1,TRBJ2-7,once,TRBV25-1,TGTGCCAGCAGTCCCCGGACAGGGGCTCCCCACGAGCAGTACTTC,CASSPRTGAPHEQYF
-,TRBJ2-5,-,TRBV7-3,TGTGCCAGCAGCTGCGGGACACTGACCTTTCCCGTGTACCAAGAGACCCAGTACTTC,CASSCGTLTFPVYQETQYF
-,TRBJ1-1,medium-sized,TRBV11-3,TGTGCCAGCAGCTTAGGACAGGCCGGCACTGAAGCTTTCTTT,CASSLGQAGTEAFF
-,TRBJ1-2,-,TRBV28,TGTGCCAGCAGTTCGGACGGTCGCTATGGCTACACCTTC,CASSSDGRYGYTF
-,TRBJ2-2,-,TRBV11-3,TGTGCCAGCAGCTTACGCTCAGGGCACTCGAACACCGGGGAGCTGTTTTTT,CASSLRSGHSNTGELFF
TRBD1,TRBJ1-1,-,TRBV2,TGTGCCAGCAGTACTATACAGGGGGCCCTGAGTTATGACACTGAAGCTTTCTTT,CASSTIQGALSYDTEAFF
-,TRBJ1-2,few,TRBV28,TGTGCCAGCAGTGCCTACAATAACTATGGCTACACCTTC,CASSAYNNYGYTF
TRBD2,TRBJ2-5,-,TRBV4-1,TGCGCCAGCAGCCAGGAAGGACTAGCGGGAAAGAAAGAGACCCAGTACTTC,CASSQEGLAGKKETQYF
-,TRBJ1-2,-,TRBV27,TGTGCCAGCAGTTTCTCAGGGGCGTCCTATGGCTACACCTTC,CASSFSGASYGYTF
-,TRBJ2-7,-,TRBV9,TGTGCCAGCACCCTAGACAGTCACTCCTACGAGCAGTACTTC,CASTLDSHSYEQYF
-,TRBJ2-1,-,TRBV5-6,TGTGCCAGCGGAGTTGAGCAGTTCTTC,CASGVEQFF
-,TRBJ1-4,-,TRBV6-6,TGTGCCAGCAGTTACTCGCTGTGGGAAAAACTGTTTTTT,CASSYSLWEKLFF
-,TRBJ1-2,-,TRBV19,TGTGCCAGTAGATCCCGGGTCGACTATGGCTACACCTTC,CASRSRVDYGYTF
-,TRBJ1-2,-,TRBV7-2,TGTGCCAGCAGCTTAGGGGGGGACGGTGCGGTGGATGGCTACACCTTC,CASSLGGDGAVDGYTF
TRBD1,TRBJ1-1,-,TRBV5-8,TGTGCCAGCAGCATAGGGACAGCCACTGAAGCTTTCTTT,CASSIGTATEAFF
-,TRBJ2-1,-,TRBV6-1,TGTGCCAGCAGTGAAGACGTCGCTTCCTACAATGAGCAGTTCTTC,CASSEDVASYNEQFF
-,TRBJ1-5,-,TRBV28,TGTGCCAGCAGGGAAAGCGATCAGCCCCAGCATTTT,CASRESDQPQHF
TRBD1,TRBJ2-5,-,TRBV10-2,TGCGCCAGCAGTAACCCCGGGACAGTAAAAGAGACCCAGTACTTC,CASSNPGTVKETQYF
-,TRBJ2-6,-,TRBV18,TGTGCCAGCTCCCCAGAGGCCAACGTCCTGACTTTC,CASSPEANVLTF
-,TRBJ2-7,once,TRBV28,TGTGCCAGCGCGACCTACGAGCAGTACTTC,CASATYEQYF
-,TRBJ1-2,-,TRBV4-1,TGCGCCAGCAGCCAAGGGTCCTCCCATTATGGCTACACCTTC,CASSQGSSHYGYTF